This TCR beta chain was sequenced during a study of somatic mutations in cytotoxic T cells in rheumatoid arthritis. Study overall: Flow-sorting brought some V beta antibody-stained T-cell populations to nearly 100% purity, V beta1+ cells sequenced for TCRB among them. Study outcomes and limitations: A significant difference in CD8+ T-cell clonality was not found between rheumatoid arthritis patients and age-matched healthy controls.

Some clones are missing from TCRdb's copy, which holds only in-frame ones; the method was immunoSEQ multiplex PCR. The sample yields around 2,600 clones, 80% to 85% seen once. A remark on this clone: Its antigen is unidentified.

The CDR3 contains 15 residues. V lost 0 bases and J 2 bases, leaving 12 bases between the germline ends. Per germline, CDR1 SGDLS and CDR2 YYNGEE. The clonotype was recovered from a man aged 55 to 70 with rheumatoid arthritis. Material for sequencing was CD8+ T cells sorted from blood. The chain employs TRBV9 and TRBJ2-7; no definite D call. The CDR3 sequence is CASSVGGQNTYEQYF. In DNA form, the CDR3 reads TGTGCCAGCAGCGTAGGTGGGCAGAACACCTACGAGCAGTACTTC.